Shown below are 6 T cell receptor beta chains from a single sample sequenced in a study of CD8 T cells in ankylosing spondylitis (dated by TCRdb to 2017 to 2019). Library preparation used 5' RACE. The data were produced on an Illumina HiSeq 2500. TCRdb cleaned the public reads at Q25 with fastp, built clones with MiXCR and kept in-frame beta chains. A single entry per CDR3 protein holds the most common genes and DNA from its merged rows. This sample holds a few hundred thousand distinct CDR3 sequences; 17% were observed only once. The top ten clonotypes cover approximately 1% of the sample. What the study reported, not specific to this receptor: Blood from ankylosing spondylitis patients appeared to be characterized by a TCR beta motif composed of about eight highly homologous amino acid variants.

These receptors lack a known antigen. The sequencing sample was made of blood, either unsorted or a sorted T cell fraction (not recorded which). These receptors came from a male donor with ankylosing spondylitis.

This clonotype was seen many times. The rearrangement links TRBV3-1 to TRBJ1-2; D unresolved. The CDR3 runs 11 residues. Germline V lookup: CDR1 LGHDT, CDR2 YNNKEL (reference sequence). Trimming removed 0 bases from V and 6 bases from J, with 2 bases in between. CDR3 protein: CASSQDNGYTF. In DNA, the CDR3 is TGTGCCAGCAGCCAAGACAATGGCTACACCTTC.

The chain is built from TRBV4-3 and TRBJ2-1; 9 bases are a match to TRBD1. CDR3 length: 17 residues. V lost 6 bases and J lost 3; bases outside the gene matches: 12. Germline CDR1 LGHNA, CDR2 YSLEER. This chain's CDR3 is CASSKGVGTGYYNEQFF. Written as DNA, the CDR3 is TGCGCCAGCAGTAAAGGGGTGGGGACAGGGTACTACAATGAGCAGTTCTTC.

This clonotype has only a few counts. V gene TRBV18 combines with J gene TRBJ1-2; D call uncertain. Germline lookup yields CDR1 KGHSH and CDR2 LQKENI. Deletions cut 1 base from V and 0 bases from J, with 9 bases between. There are 15 residues in the CDR3. In DNA, the CDR3 is TGTGCCAGCTCACCACGAACAGAAGCTAACTATGGCTACACCTTC. Amino acids: CASSPRTEANYGYTF.

This clonotype was counted only a few times. This chain links TRBV6-2 or TRBV6-3 with TRBJ1-1; D call uncertain. The V gene lost 0 bases and the J gene lost 6 bases, with 14 bases spanning the gap. Germline V gene lookup returns CDR1 MNHEY and CDR2 SVGEGT. The CDR3 totals 15 residues. The CDR3: CASSYSSTGIAEAFF. CDR3 DNA: TGTGCCAGCAGTTACTCGAGTACGGGTATCGCTGAAGCTTTCTTT.

This rearrangement joins TRBV7-2 to TRBJ2-7; D may be TRBD2 (5 bases). The CDR3 runs 14 residues. Germline V CDR1 and CDR2: SGHTA, FQGNSA. The ends were cut back, 3 bases at V and 4 bases at J, with 13 bases in the middle. CDR3 region: CASSFPYRDYEQYF. In DNA form, the CDR3 reads TGTGCCAGCAGCTTCCCCTACCGGGATTACGAGCAGTACTTC.

This clonotype was counted between two and nine times. The rearrangement links TRBV4-1 to TRBJ2-3; 10 bases match TRBD1. Germline V gene data show CDR1 as MGHRA and CDR2 as YSYEKL. J lost 1 base, V lost 0 bases, and 7 bases had no gene match. CDR3 size: 18 residues. DNA of the CDR3: TGCGCCAGCAGCCAAGAAACCCCGGACAGGGGGGGCACAGATACGCAGTATTTT. This gives the protein CASSQETPDRGGTDTQYF.